A single sample gave rise to the 24 T cell receptor beta chains below, sequenced in a study of vaccination effects on CD4 cells after COVID-19. This table comes from immunoSEQ multiplex PCR, and its TCRdb copy is limited to in-frame clones, with some not included. The top ten clones hold under 4.5% of a sample with tens of thousands of clones, about 65% of them seen once. For these receptors, no antigen is known. Expansion with viral peptide pools was applied to antigen-specific CD4+ T cells by the ViraFEST assay prior to sequencing. Following culture for about ten days, CD4+ T cells were isolated. People in the vaccine group had not been infected with SARS-CoV-2 before, and their nucleocapsid antibodies were negative. The starting material was CD4+ T cells from PBMCs cultured with HCoV-OC43 spike peptides, obtained before COVID-19 vaccination. The subset denotes: HCoV-OC43 spike overlapping peptide pool stimulation. The receptors stem from a human donor who received a COVID-19 vaccine.

The rearrangement uses TRBV2 and TRBJ2-5; D gene unclear. The CDR3 is 15 amino acids. Germline CDR1 and CDR2: SNHLY and FYNNEI. V was pared by 0 bases and J by 5 bases, with 13 bases between. The CDR3 loop is CASSEAVSRLETQYF. CDR3 sequence (DNA): TGTGCCAGCAGTGAAGCGGTCTCCAGGTTGGAGACCCAGTACTTC.

V gene TRBV5-4 combines with J gene TRBJ1-2; D is ambiguous. This CDR3 region has 13 residues. With 9 bases removed from V and 8 bases from J, the gap between germline ends came to 20 bases. The germline V gene has CDR1 SGHNT and CDR2 YYREEE (reference sequence). The CDR3 DNA sequence: TGTGCCACCGGTGGGGAGGTACGTCGCGGCTACACCTTC. Encoded protein: CATGGEVRRGYTF. The full variable domain, with the rest looked up from reference TRBV5-4 and TRBJ1-2, is ETGVTQSPTHLIKTRGQQVTLRCSSQSGHNTVSWYQQALGQGPQFIFQYYREEENGRGNFPPRFSGLQFPNYSSELNVNALELDDSALYLCATGGEVRRGYTFGSGTRLTVV.

In its sample, this clone was seen a few times. The chain carries TRBV7-9 and TRBJ1-5, with D perhaps TRBD1 (5 bases). Germline CDR1 SEHNR, CDR2 FQNEAQ (reference sequence). The CDR3 is 17 residues long. V lost 3 bases, J lost 0 bases, and 15 bases lay in between. CDR3 residues: CASSFTQGEVSNQPQHF. CDR3 nucleotides: TGTGCCAGCAGCTTTACCCAGGGAGAGGTTAGCAATCAGCCCCAGCATTTT.

The V and J genes are TRBV3-1 (or the pseudogene TRBV3-2) and TRBJ2-3, with D perhaps TRBD2 (6 bases). The CDR3 contains 16 residues. Germline V gene data show CDR1 as LGHDT and CDR2 as YNNKEL (reference sequence). Between the trimmed V and J ends, which lost 3 bases and 6 bases, there was a span of 19 bases. The chain's CDR3 is CASSQVKTVRGDTQYF. As DNA, the CDR3 is TGTGCCAGCAGCCAGGTGAAGACGGTCCGGGGGGATACGCAGTATTTT.

This rearrangement joins TRBV7-3 to TRBJ2-3; the match to TRBD2 covers 7 bases. This CDR3 comprises 15 residues. The V gene end was trimmed by 2 bases and the J gene end by 6 bases; junction bases not matched to a gene: 8. Germline values: CDR1 SGHTA, CDR2 FQGTGA. CDR3 sequence: CASSLGGSGGDTQYF. The CDR3 region has the DNA TGTGCCAGCAGCTTAGGCGGGTCCGGGGGGGATACGCAGTATTTT.

This chain uses TRBV5-6 with TRBJ2-7; TRBD1 might be the D (5 bases). V lost 4 bases and J 3 bases, leaving 14 bases between the germline ends. Germline V gene sequence: CDR1 SGHDT, CDR2 YYEEEE. The CDR3 spans 14 residues. The CDR3 protein is CASSPGGAHYEQYV. As DNA, the CDR3 is TGTGCCAGCAGCCCCGGTGGGGCCCACTACGAGCAGTACGTC.

This clone was found a few times. This chain connects TRBV2 to TRBJ2-1; D may be TRBD1 or TRBD2 (5 bases each). The CDR3 loop spans 14 amino acids. The germline V and J ends were trimmed by 3 bases and 8 bases, with 14 bases remaining between them. Germline assignment: CDR1 SNHLY and CDR2 FYNNEI. CDR3 sequence: CASSERGRGDEQFF. DNA of the CDR3: TGTGCCAGCAGTGAGAGGGGACGGGGAGATGAGCAGTTCTTC.

For the CDR3, the DNA is TGTGCCAGTAGTGGAGGGGGCGGACATCCTAGCACAGATACGCAGTATTTT. Translating it yields CASSGGGGHPSTDTQYF. The chain uses TRBV19 and TRBJ2-3; a weak D match, TRBD1 (7 bases). Trimming left V 5 bases short and J 0 bases short, with 18 bases between. CDR1 is LNHDA, CDR2 SQIVND, per germline (reference sequence). This CDR3 is built from 17 residues.

V is TRBV5-1 and J is TRBJ2-6; 11 nucleotides match TRBD1. This CDR3 is built from 19 residues. V was clipped by 5 bases and J by 0 bases; unmatched bases: 10. The germline CDR1 and CDR2 sequences are SGHRS and YFSETQ. The CDR3 bases are TGCGCCAGCAGTTTCGGACAGGGGGCTGCCAGCTCTGGGGCCAACGTCCTGACTTTC. The encoded protein is CASSFGQGAASSGANVLTF.

The chain has TRBV18 and TRBJ1-1; D not resolved. The germline V gene encodes CDR1 KGHSH and CDR2 LQKENI. The CDR3 contains 14 residues. V lost 3 bases to trimming and J lost 0 bases, with 8 bases between them. This CDR3 reads CASSPDLLNTEAFF. DNA for the CDR3: TGTGCCAGCTCACCCGACTTACTGAACACTGAAGCTTTCTTT.

The V gene is TRBV9, the J gene TRBJ2-2; D is unresolved. The CDR3 is 14 amino acids. V lost 3 bases, J lost 6 bases, and 12 bases lay in between. The germline CDR1 and CDR2 sequences are SGDLS and YYNGEE. The CDR3 DNA is TGTGCCAGCAGCGCCGCGCCTCGCGCCGGGGAGCTGTTTTTT. The encoded protein is CASSAAPRAGELFF.

This clone came up a few times. The V call is TRBV6-2 or TRBV6-3, the J call TRBJ1-5, with D possibly being TRBD1 (5 bases). Germline V lookup: CDR1 MNHEY, CDR2 SVGEGT. This CDR3 contains 15 residues. The V end lost 2 bases, the J end lost 2 bases, and 10 bases lay between the germline ends. The CDR3 loop is CASSYGGAGNQPQHF. CDR3 nucleotide sequence: TGTGCCAGCAGTTACGGCGGGGCTGGCAATCAGCCCCAGCATTTT.

The rearrangement uses TRBV2 and TRBJ2-2; weak D call: TRBD2 (6 bases). CDR3 size: 14 residues. Germline values: CDR1 SNHLY, CDR2 FYNNEI. Trimming took off 6 bases at V and 2 bases at J, with 10 bases between the two ends. The DNA for the CDR3 is TGTGCCAGCAGCCGGGACTTTAACACCGGGGAGCTGTTTTTT. Encoded protein: CASSRDFNTGELFF.

The CDR3 here is CASSEEGLGNQPQHF. In DNA, the CDR3 is TGTGCCAGCAGTGAAGAGGGGCTAGGTAATCAGCCCCAGCATTTT. The chain combines TRBV2 with TRBJ1-5; weak D call: TRBD1 (5 bases). The germline V and J ends were trimmed by 1 base and 4 bases, with 11 bases remaining between them. This CDR3 is 15 amino acids long. Germline assignment: CDR1 SNHLY and CDR2 FYNNEI.

The chain combines TRBV7-2 with TRBJ1-4; possibly TRBD1 for D (6 bases). The CDR3 runs to 16 residues. CDR1 is SGHTA, CDR2 FQGNSA, per germline. Between the trimmed V and J ends, which lost 1 base and 0 bases, there was a span of 9 bases. CDR3 amino acids: CASSLVGGATNEKLFF. For the CDR3, the DNA is TGTGCCAGCAGCTTAGTAGGGGGGGCAACTAATGAAAAACTGTTTTTT. Based on the CDR3 plus reference TRBV7-2 and TRBJ1-4, the full variable domain is GAGVSQSPSNKVTEKGKDVELRCDPISGHTALYWYRQSLGQGLEFLIYFQGNSAPDKSGLPSDRFSAERTGGSVSTLTIQRTQQEDSAVYLCASSLVGGATNEKLFFGSGTQLSVL.

The V gene is TRBV6-5, the J gene TRBJ1-5, with D maybe TRBD1 (5 bases). The CDR3 runs 15 residues. CDR1 MNHEY and CDR2 SVGAGI come from the germline V gene. Deletions cut 2 bases from V and 3 bases from J, with 11 bases between. The CDR3 spells CASSYTGTDNQPQHF. The DNA for the CDR3 is TGTGCCAGCAGTTACACCGGGACCGACAATCAGCCCCAGCATTTT.

This chain uses TRBV5-8 with TRBJ1-1; D unresolved. Germline CDR1 reads SGHTS; CDR2 reads YDEGEE. The V end lost 4 bases, the J end lost 3 bases, and 16 bases lay between the germline ends. This CDR3 has 15 amino acids. The DNA of the CDR3 is TGTGCCAGCAGCCGTGGACGCGGGCGAGACACTGAAGCTTTCTTT. This encodes CASSRGRGRDTEAFF.

V is TRBV5-1 and J is TRBJ1-2; tentative D call: TRBD1 (5 bases). V was shortened by 4 bases and J by 4 bases, with 17 bases between the two germline ends. CDR1 SGHRS and CDR2 YFSETQ come from the germline V gene. This CDR3 has 15 residues. For the CDR3, the DNA is TGCGCCAGCAGCACCGAGGGACGGGTTGGCTATGGCTACACCTTC. Translation: CASSTEGRVGYGYTF.

The CDR3 DNA sequence: TGTGCCAGCAGTCAGACAGGGTGGTGGGCCGGGGAGCTGTTTTTT. Its protein product is CASSQTGWWAGELFF. V is TRBV7-3 and J is TRBJ2-2; TRBD1 aligns across 7 bases. The CDR3 contains 15 residues. Germline CDR1 reads SGHTA; CDR2 reads FQGTGA. The V segment lost 6 bases and the J segment 6 bases; nucleotides outside the gene matches: 10.

The chain carries TRBV27 and TRBJ1-2, with D possibly being TRBD1 (5 bases). Germline-derived CDR1 and CDR2 are MNHEY and SMNVEV (reference sequence). Trimming stripped 6 bases from V and 0 bases from J, with 20 bases between. The CDR3 length is 17 residues. CDR3 in amino acids: CASSLRVGVTTNYGYTF. The CDR3 DNA is TGTGCCAGCAGCCTACGGGTGGGGGTAACAACTAACTATGGCTACACCTTC.

In its sample, this clone was seen a few times. The chain joins TRBV7-3 to TRBJ2-2; 7 nucleotides line up with TRBD2. The junction had 8 bases not matched to a gene; V was cut back by 5 bases and J by 5 bases. There are 15 residues in the CDR3. Germline CDR1 is SGHTA and CDR2 is FQGTGA. In nucleotides, the CDR3 is TGTGCCAGCAGCCCCGAGAGACTAGCAACCGGGGAGCTGTTTTTT. As protein: CASSPERLATGELFF.

The rearrangement joins TRBV7-3 to TRBJ2-7, with D possibly TRBD2 on 5 matching bases. The germline CDR1 and CDR2 sequences are SGHTA and FQGTGA. The CDR3 runs 14 residues. V was pared by 6 bases and J by 2 bases, with 14 bases between. CDR3 nucleotides: TGTGCCAGCAGTTCCCGGGAAGCCCCCTACGAGCAGTACGTC. It encodes CASSSREAPYEQYV.

The rearrangement uses TRBV7-2 and TRBJ2-2; D ambiguous. This CDR3 is built from 11 residues. The V gene lost 2 bases and the J gene lost 9 bases, with 4 bases spanning the gap. Germline V gene sequence: CDR1 SGHTA, CDR2 FQGNSA. The CDR3 loop reads CASSLNRELFF. DNA of the CDR3: TGTGCCAGCAGCTTAAACCGGGAGCTGTTTTTT.

J is TRBJ1-3 and V is TRBV12-3 or TRBV12-4, with D unresolved. The length of the CDR3 is 13 residues. Trimming removed 5 bases from V and 0 bases from J, with 5 bases in between. In nucleotides, the CDR3 is TGTGCCAGCAGTCCAATCTCTGGAAACACCATATATTTT. Translated, it gives CASSPISGNTIYF.